Listed below are T cell receptor beta chains from one sample, sequenced in a study of CD8+CD57+ T cells in acquired aplastic anemia. TCRdb re-called the reads with MiXCR, one entry per CDR3 protein. The table shows around 500,000 distinct CDR3 sequences, with roughly a third occurring only once. The specimen sequenced was sorted CD4+, CD8+, or CD8+CD57+ T cells (not recorded which) from PBMCs. The source is a human donor with aplastic anemia. The CDR3 runs from the conserved cysteine through the conserved F or W. A D gene is named only where the DNA matches it firmly. Rows give clone size only sometimes, using once, few, many, or a class for an expanded clone.

j_call d_call v_call clone_size cdr3_nt cdr3_aa
TRBJ2-7 NA TRBV4-3 NA TGCGCCAGCAGCCAAGAAGTTGTGGGACGGGAGCGGTACTTC CASSQEVVGRERYF
TRBJ1-2 TRBD1 TRBV7-8 NA TGTGCCAGCAGCCCCGAGGGACAGCTTTCTGCTGGCTACACCTTC CASSPEGQLSAGYTF
TRBJ2-7 TRBD2 TRBV10-3 few TGTGCCAGCAGGACTAGCGACTACGAGCAGTACTTC CASRTSDYEQYF
TRBJ1-2 NA TRBV10-3 many TGTGCCAGCAGTGAAGCGATGGGGCTCGGTGGCTACACCTTC CASSEAMGLGGYTF
TRBJ2-1 TRBD1 TRBV10-3 NA TGTGCCAGCAGGGGGACAGCGATACAGTTCTTC CASRGTAIQFF
TRBJ1-3 TRBD1 TRBV18 NA TGTGCCAGCTCACCGTTAACTCCGGGACAGGGGGATGGAAACACCATATATTTT CASSPLTPGQGDGNTIYF
TRBJ2-1 NA TRBV19 many TGTGCCAGTAGTATTTCGATACATGAGCAGTTCTTC CASSISIHEQFF
TRBJ1-5 TRBD1 TRBV19 NA TGTGCCAGTAAGAGGGGACAGGGACCAGAGACCCAGCATTTT CASKRGQGPETQHF
TRBJ1-2 NA TRBV29-1 NA TGCAGCGTTCAGGGCGTCTATGGCTACACCTTC CSVQGVYGYTF
TRBJ1-4 TRBD1 TRBV5-1 few TGCGCCAGCAGCGGCAGGGGGGATGAAAAACTGTTTTTT CASSGRGDEKLFF
TRBJ1-5 NA TRBV6-1 few TGTGCCAGCAGCCTACTCCGGTCGGGCCATAGCAATCAGCCCCAGCATTTT CASSLLRSGHSNQPQHF
TRBJ1-2 NA TRBV4-3 many TGCGCCAGCAGCCCCTTCCCAGACAACTATGGCTACACCTTC CASSPFPDNYGYTF
TRBJ2-7 TRBD2 TRBV20-1 many TGCAGTGCTAGACTAGCGGGAGGGTTGGGCGAGCAGTACTTC CSARLAGGLGEQYF
TRBJ1-2 NA TRBV29-1 NA TGCAGAGCCAGGGGTAACTATGGCTACACCTTC CRARGNYGYTF